What follows are 8 T cell receptor beta chains derived from one specimen sequenced in a study of CD4 T cells in relation to SARS-CoV-2 and coronaviruses. Measured with immunoSEQ multiplex PCR; TCRdb has only the in-frame clones, and not every one. The sample has tens of thousands of clones, approximately 80% seen once; the top ten hold roughly 13%. CD4+ T cells from unexposed donors were obtained before the COVID-19 pandemic (2011-2018). CD4+ T cells were isolated from the cells after around 11 days of culture. For these receptors, no antigen is known. Sequencing used CD4+ T cells from PBMCs, cultured in vitro. The receptors here all came from a human donor in good health.

In its sample, this clone ranks as medium-sized. V and J are TRBV5-4 and TRBJ2-3; D not resolved. This CDR3 comprises 12 residues. Germline V gene sequence: CDR1 SGHNT, CDR2 YYREEE (reference sequence). Trimming removed 0 bases from V and 4 bases from J, with 3 bases in between. The CDR3 is CASSLVADTQYF. CDR3 DNA sequence: TGTGCCAGCAGCTTGGTCGCAGATACGCAGTATTTT.

In this sample, this clone turned up once. The J gene is TRBJ2-7, the V gene TRBV9; 7 bases are a match to TRBD2. Germline CDR1 is SGDLS and CDR2 is YYNGEE. The CDR3 consists of 13 residues. Trimming took 0 bases from V and 6 from J; bases not matched to a gene: 3. CDR3 sequence: CASSVDGRSEQYF. CDR3 DNA sequence: TGTGCCAGCAGCGTAGACGGGAGGAGCGAGCAGTACTTC.

The chain combines TRBV10-1 with TRBJ1-2; D is unclear. This CDR3 has 13 residues. Trimming took off 4 bases at V and 0 bases at J, with 6 bases between the two ends. Germline V CDR1 and CDR2: WNHNN, SYGVQD (reference sequence). The CDR3 nucleotides are TGCGCCAGCAGTGCTACAGCTAACTATGGCTACACCTTC. Its translation: CASSATANYGYTF.

The CDR3 region is CASSEASGGNQPQHF. CDR3 nucleotide sequence: TGTGCCAGCAGTGAAGCCTCAGGGGGCAATCAGCCCCAGCATTTT. The rearrangement links TRBV2 to TRBJ1-5; perhaps TRBD1 as D (6 bases). V lost 0 bases and J lost 2, with 8 bases in between. This CDR3 has 15 residues. Germline lookup yields CDR1 SNHLY and CDR2 FYNNEI.

J is TRBJ2-3 and V is TRBV13; 13 bases are a match to TRBD2. The CDR3 has 18 residues. J lost 3 bases, V lost 2 bases, and 8 bases had no gene match. CDR1 and CDR2 from the germline V gene are PRHDT and FYEKMQ (reference sequence). The CDR3 DNA sequence: TGTGCCAGCAGCTTAATGAGGACTAGCGGGAGTGGGACAGATACGCAGTATTTT. Translated: CASSLMRTSGSGTDTQYF.

The chain uses TRBV12-3 or TRBV12-4 and TRBJ2-1; 8 bases are shared with TRBD1. The CDR3 sequence is 13 residues long. V lost 10 bases to trimming and J lost 5 bases; unmatched junction nucleotides: 7. The CDR3: CAISDRDDNEQFF. CDR3 nucleotide sequence: TGTGCCATCTCGGACAGGGATGACAATGAGCAGTTCTTC.

The chain is built from TRBV6-6 and TRBJ1-1; D remains ambiguous. V was cut by 6 bases and J by 6 bases, with 14 bases left in between. The V gene's germline CDR1 is MNHNY and CDR2 SVGAGI (reference sequence). This CDR3 contains 13 residues. CDR3 loop: CASSRLEVPEAFF. The CDR3 DNA follows: TGTGCCAGCAGCCGCCTTGAAGTTCCTGAAGCTTTCTTT.

The rearrangement links TRBV6-4 to TRBJ1-4; a weak D match, TRBD1 (5 bases). The CDR3 spans 15 residues. Deletions cut 0 bases from V and 1 base from J, with 6 bases between. Germline CDR1 and CDR2: MRHNA and SNTAGT. The CDR3 nucleotides are TGTGCCAGCAGTGACTCAAGGGGAACTAATGAAAAACTGTTTTTT. Translation: CASSDSRGTNEKLFF.